This entry is about one T cell receptor (beta chain). The sample belongs to a study of control samples from healthy donors and cancer patients. Repertoires were generated with immunoSEQ multiplex PCR, while TCRdb's copy carries only in-frame clones and drops some. The sample holds more than 95,000 clones, roughly 93% seen once. This clonotype was obtained from a man aged 18 to 30 in good health. The sequenced sample was blood.

The CDR3 sequence: CASGSSTGTEKLFF. The CDR3 nucleotides read TGTGCTAGTGGTTCCTCGACAGGGACAGAAAAACTGTTTTTT. The V call is TRBV12-5, the J call TRBJ1-4; 7 bases line up with TRBD1. Germline values: CDR1 LGHNT, CDR2 FRNRAP. The CDR3 is made up of 14 amino acids. Trimming took 4 bases from V and 8 from J; bases not matched to a gene: 7.